The rows below give T cell receptor beta chains drawn from one sample of a study of blood T cell repertoires in COVID-19. The method was immunoSEQ multiplex PCR; TCRdb's version includes in-frame clones alone and lacks a portion of them. The sample shows approximately 260,000 clones, 90% to 95% of them seen only once. Input material: PBMCs or T cells enriched from blood (not recorded which). Receptors were obtained from a woman aged 18 to 35 who had recovered from COVID-19. The CDR3 runs from the conserved cysteine through the conserved F or W. The D gene is left open where the match is weak. Where a row states a size, it is once, few, many or the class of an expanded clone; other rows omit it.

clone_size	d_call	j_call	v_call	cdr3_nt	cdr3_aa
-	TRBD2	TRBJ2-1	TRBV10-3	TGTGCCATCAGTGAACCGGGACTAGCCTACAATGAGCAGTTCTTC	CAISEPGLAYNEQFF
-	-	TRBJ1-1	TRBV24-1	TGTGCCACCAGTGATTTGTTAATGAACACTGAAGCTTTCTTT	CATSDLLMNTEAFF
-	TRBD1	TRBJ1-1	TRBV6-6	TGTGCCAGCAGTTACTCCAGGGGGACTGAAGCTTTCTTT	CASSYSRGTEAFF
-	TRBD2	TRBJ2-7	TRBV7-9	TGTGCCAGCAGCTGGGGACTAAGTGACTCCTACGAGCAGTACTTC	CASSWGLSDSYEQYF
-	-	TRBJ1-1	TRBV12-5	TGTGCTAGTGGTTTGGGACAAACAGGGAACACTGAAGCTTTCTTT	CASGLGQTGNTEAFF
-	-	TRBJ1-2	TRBV18	TGTGCCAGCTCACTTCAGAACTATGGCTACACCTTC	CASSLQNYGYTF
once	-	TRBJ1-1	TRBV11-3	TGTGCCAGCAGCTGGACGCAGGGTGATGAAGCTTTCTTT	CASSWTQGDEAFF
-	TRBD2	TRBJ2-7	TRBV10-2	TGCGCCAGCAGTGTGACTAGCGGGAACTACGAGCAGTACTTC	CASSVTSGNYEQYF
-	-	TRBJ1-3	TRBV15	TGTGCCACCAGCAGAGATAGCAGGGTGGTCGGAAACACCATATATTTT	CATSRDSRVVGNTIYF
-	-	TRBJ1-4	TRBV28	TGTGCCAGCAGTGGGCCCGGGACGGAGGGTAATGAAAAACTGTTTTTT	CASSGPGTEGNEKLFF
-	-	TRBJ1-1	TRBV3-1/TRBV3-2	TGTGCCAGCAGGTTCGGGAGGGGGAAAGCTTTCTTT	CASRFGRGKAFF
-	TRBD2	TRBJ2-1	TRBV3-1/TRBV3-2	TGTGCCAGCAGCCAAGGGGGAGGGAGGACCTACAATGAGCAGTTCTTC	CASSQGGGRTYNEQFF
-	-	TRBJ1-6	TRBV7-9	TGTGCCAGCAGCTTAGTGTTAGGACAGAGGAATTCACCCCTCCACTTT	CASSLVLGQRNSPLHF
once	-	TRBJ2-7	TRBV5-1	TGCGCCAGCAGCTTACTCCCCTACGAGCAGTACTTC	CASSLLPYEQYF
-	TRBD1	TRBJ1-2	TRBV28	TGTGCCAGCAGTGGACAGGGATCTATTTTCAACTATGGCTACACCTTC	CASSGQGSIFNYGYTF
-	TRBD2	TRBJ2-7	TRBV3-1/TRBV3-2	TGTGCCAGCAGCCAAGTACAGACTAGCGGAAGGCAGTACTTC	CASSQVQTSGRQYF
-	-	TRBJ1-1	TRBV11-2	TGTGCCAGCAGCTTAGTAACGTCACTGAGGGAGAACACTGAAGCTTTCTTT	CASSLVTSLRENTEAFF
few	-	TRBJ2-5	TRBV18	TGTGCCAGCTCCCAAGCCGGAGGGGTAGGCGAGACCCAGTACTTC	CASSQAGGVGETQYF
-	-	TRBJ1-2	TRBV7-9	TGTGCCAGCAGCTTAGTGTCTGCGAACTATGGCTACACCTTC	CASSLVSANYGYTF
-	TRBD1	TRBJ1-6	TRBV5-6	TGTGCCAGCAGCTCTGAGGGACAGGGTGCCAGGGTAAATTCACCCCTCCACTTT	CASSSEGQGARVNSPLHF
-	-	TRBJ1-3	TRBV29-1	TGCAGCGTTGATGACAGTCACTCTGGAAACACCATATATTTT	CSVDDSHSGNTIYF
-	TRBD1	TRBJ1-1	TRBV20-1	TGCAGTGCTAGTAAGGGGGCCCTGAACACTGAAGCTTTCTTT	CSASKGALNTEAFF
-	-	TRBJ2-3	TRBV5-4	TGTGTGGGCGGGAGTGTGGGACACGGAGATACGCAGTATTTT	CVGGSVGHGDTQYF
-	-	TRBJ2-3	TRBV7-3	TGTGCCAGCAGCTCAGGACTACCTAGCACAGATACGCAGTATTTT	CASSSGLPSTDTQYF
-	TRBD2	TRBJ2-3	TRBV27	TGTGCCAGCAGCCCGAGTAGCGGGAGACGGGCCGATACGCAGTATTTT	CASSPSSGRRADTQYF
-	-	TRBJ2-5	TRBV21-1	TGTGCCAGCAGCAAAGGGACAGGGGAAGAGACCCAGTACTTC	CASSKGTGEETQYF
-	-	TRBJ1-1	TRBV19	TGTGCCAGTACCTCGGGACAGAACACTGAAGCTTTCTTT	CASTSGQNTEAFF
-	TRBD1	TRBJ2-2	TRBV4-1	TGCGCCAGCAGCCAACCCCCGGGACAGGGACGACGCACCGGGGAGCTGTTTTTT	CASSQPPGQGRRTGELFF
-	TRBD1	TRBJ2-5	TRBV3-1/TRBV3-2	TGTGCCAGCAGCCAAGGGGCAGGGGGCCAAGAGACCCAGTACTTC	CASSQGAGGQETQYF
-	-	TRBJ2-3	TRBV6-5	TGTGCCAGCAGTTACGGCGGAGAGACAGATACGCAGTATTTT	CASSYGGETDTQYF
-	-	TRBJ1-3	TRBV7-6	TGTGCCAGCAGCTTAGGGAGTTCGACTGGAAACACCATATATTTT	CASSLGSSTGNTIYF
-	-	TRBJ1-1	TRBV5-6	TGTGCCAGCAGTTTACTGTTACAGGGTGGAACTGAAGCTTTCTTT	CASSLLLQGGTEAFF